The 8 T cell receptor beta chains listed next were all sequenced from one sample in a study of human T cells and chemical hapten exposure. Described time point: healthy volunteer bleed at 2 weeks. Sequencing started from total RNA isolated from unfractionated whole blood. TCRdb passed the RACE reads through MiXCR, listing each CDR3 protein once. The sample shows about 130,000 distinct CDR3 sequences, approximately 9.5% of them seen only once. Sequences were obtained from whole blood. Receptors originate from a male donor in good health. Some clones in this sample may be carry-over from other donors' samples.

This clonotype was detected ten times or more. V and J are TRBV20-1 and TRBJ1-5, with D unclear. CDR3 length equals 14 residues. Per the germline V gene, CDR1 is DFQATT and CDR2 is SNEGSKA (reference sequence). V dropped 0 bases and J dropped 2 bases, with 8 bases sitting between them. CDR3 protein: CSARDFGGNQPQHF. CDR3 DNA sequence: TGCAGTGCTAGAGATTTCGGGGGCAATCAGCCCCAGCATTTT.

The chain joins TRBV7-9 to TRBJ1-5, with D perhaps TRBD1 (6 bases). The germline V gene encodes CDR1 SEHNR and CDR2 FQNEAQ (reference sequence). The CDR3 covers 14 residues. Trimming cost V 5 bases and J 0 bases, with 8 bases left between them. CDR3 loop: CASSNRDSNQPQHF. The CDR3, as DNA: TGTGCCAGCAGCAACAGGGATAGCAATCAGCCCCAGCATTTT.

The table lists this clonotype with many counts. DNA of the CDR3: TGTGCCATCAGTGCCGGACTCGCCGGGGAGCTGTTTTTT. This sequence encodes CAISAGLAGELFF. The chain joins TRBV10-3 to TRBJ2-2; D is possibly TRBD2 (5 bases). Between the trimmed V and J ends, which lost 4 bases and 6 bases, there was a span of 9 bases. This CDR3 contains 13 residues. CDR1 is ENHRY, CDR2 SYGVKD, per germline.

The J gene is TRBJ1-5, the V gene TRBV9; D is possibly TRBD1 (6 bases). This CDR3 region has 15 residues. The V gene lost 4 bases and the J gene lost 8 bases, with 19 bases spanning the gap. Germline V gene sequence: CDR1 SGDLS, CDR2 YYNGEE. This chain's CDR3 is CASSPAPGVGKPQHF. Written as DNA, the CDR3 is TGTGCCAGCAGCCCAGCACCAGGGGTAGGAAAGCCCCAGCATTTT.

This clonotype was seen more than once but under ten times. CDR3 in DNA: TGTGCCAGCAAAGCAAAGGGACCGCTGCCGAACTATGGCTACACCTTC. This encodes CASKAKGPLPNYGYTF. The V call is TRBV25-1, the J call TRBJ1-2; D may be TRBD1 (5 bases). Trimming took 7 bases from V and 2 from J, leaving 20 bases between them. This CDR3 comprises 16 residues. Germline values: CDR1 MGHDK, CDR2 SYGVNS.

The J gene is TRBJ2-7, the V gene TRBV5-1, with 10 nucleotides matching TRBD2. V lost 5 bases and J lost 7; bases outside the gene matches: 9. This CDR3 is built from 14 residues. The germline gives CDR1 SGHRS, CDR2 YFSETQ. The CDR3 loop reads CASSNSGRPGEQYF. CDR3 bases: TGCGCCAGCAGTAATAGCGGGAGGCCGGGGGAGCAGTACTTC.

This clonotype was seen repeatedly, ten times or more. The chain links TRBV7-8 to TRBJ2-1; 9 bases fit TRBD2. The CDR3 extends over 15 amino acids. Trimming at V came to 1 base and at J to 8 bases, leaving 6 bases not matched to a gene. Germline CDR1 is SGHVS and CDR2 is FQNEAQ. CDR3 coding DNA: TGTGCCAGCAGCTTAGTAGCGGGAGAGCCCGATGAGCAGTTCTTC. It translates to CASSLVAGEPDEQFF.

The chain employs TRBV6-5 and TRBJ2-1; TRBD2 agrees at 9 bases. The V gene end was trimmed by 2 bases and the J gene end by 8 bases; junction bases not matched to a gene: 7. Per germline, CDR1 MNHEY and CDR2 SVGAGI. The CDR3 sequence is 15 residues long. CDR3 residues: CASSYEIAGEYEQFF. The DNA for the CDR3 is TGTGCCAGCAGTTACGAGATAGCGGGAGAGTATGAGCAGTTCTTC.